The 9 T cell receptor beta chains below were found in one sample sequenced in a study of identical twins. TCRdb passed the 5' RACE reads through MiXCR, listing each CDR3 protein once. The data contain hundreds of thousands of distinct CDR3 sequences, 20% to 25% of them singletons. The data also belong to a second study, concerning T cells expressing NK-cell markers.

The sample was CD4+ T cells sorted from blood. Receptors were obtained from a woman younger than 35 in good health.

The sample holds a few counts of this clonotype. The rearrangement uses TRBV20-1 and TRBJ2-7, with 8 nucleotides matching TRBD1. Losses at the gene ends were 4 bases for V and 3 bases for J; bases not matched to a gene: 8. The CDR3 is 14 residues long. Germline loops: CDR1 DFQATT, CDR2 SNEGSKA (reference sequence). The CDR3 protein is CSATHLRGHYEQYF. The CDR3 bases are TGCAGTGCTACACACCTCAGGGGGCACTACGAGCAGTACTTC.

The gene calls are TRBV6-2 or TRBV6-3 and TRBJ2-7; D gene uncertain. In germline, CDR1 is MNHEY, CDR2 SVGEGT. The CDR3 totals 12 residues. V shed 2 bases and J shed 5 bases, with 7 bases lying between them. The DNA for the CDR3 is TGTGCCAGCAGTTACAAGGTCCACGAGCAGTACTTC. It yields the protein CASSYKVHEQYF.

The genes are TRBV5-6 and TRBJ2-7; 8 bases align to TRBD1. V lost 3 bases, J lost 2 bases, and 4 bases stayed unmatched. Germline V gene data show CDR1 as SGHDT and CDR2 as YYEEEE. The CDR3 is 14 amino acids. This CDR3 is CASSSRQGTYEQYF. The CDR3 coding sequence is TGTGCCAGCAGCTCCCGACAGGGGACCTACGAGCAGTACTTC.

The chain has TRBV6-5 and TRBJ2-7; D is undetermined. The CDR3 has 14 amino acids. CDR1 and CDR2 (germline): MNHEY, SVGAGI. V lost 0 bases to trimming and J lost 1 base, with 7 bases between them. The CDR3 nucleotides read TGTGCCAGCAGTTACTCCAAGCTATCCTACGAGCAGTACTTC. Translation gives CASSYSKLSYEQYF.

This clonotype was observed a handful of times. V usage is TRBV12-3 or TRBV12-4 and J usage is TRBJ1-3, with D hard to call. Trimming left V 6 bases short and J 3 bases short, with 15 bases between. The CDR3 has 15 residues. CDR3 coding DNA: TGTGCCAGCAGCCGGACCGCGTTCAATGGAAACACCATATATTTT. Protein product: CASSRTAFNGNTIYF.

The chain couples TRBV4-3 to TRBJ1-2; D gene ambiguous. The CDR3 covers 16 residues. The germline gives CDR1 LGHNA, CDR2 YSLEER. Trimming stripped 0 bases from V and 4 bases from J, with 15 bases between. CDR3 coding DNA: TGCGCCAGCAGCCAAGACTGGAGAACGAGCCCCTATGGCTACACCTTC. Protein product: CASSQDWRTSPYGYTF.

The chain joins TRBV29-1 to TRBJ1-1, with TRBD1 identical over 8 bases. V lost 8 bases, J lost 0 bases, and 14 bases stayed unmatched. CDR1 is SQVTM and CDR2 is ANQGSEA in the germline V gene. The CDR3 extends over 16 amino acids. DNA of the CDR3: TGCAGCATCCGCCGGCGTGGGGACAGGCTGAACACTGAAGCTTTCTTT. This gives the protein CSIRRRGDRLNTEAFF.

V gene TRBV24-1 combines with J gene TRBJ2-5, with D tentatively TRBD1 or TRBD2 (5 bases each). CDR3 length: 21 residues. V was shortened by 2 bases and J by 4 bases, with 31 bases between the two germline ends. The germline CDR1 and CDR2 sequences are KGHDR and SFDVKD. The CDR3 protein is CATSDSLRSGSLGGFRETQYF. CDR3 in DNA: TGTGCCACCAGTGATTCCCTCCGTTCAGGGTCCCTTGGGGGTTTTCGAGAGACCCAGTACTTC.

The chain recombines TRBV6-1 with TRBJ2-1; 8 bases fit TRBD2. CDR1 is MNHNS, CDR2 SASEGT, per germline. The CDR3 extends over 14 amino acids. Unmatched junction bases numbered 6, after V lost 6 bases and J lost 5 bases. CDR3 coding DNA: TGTGCCAGCAGCCGGTGGCGGGGGGACAATGAGCAGTTCTTC. Amino acid sequence: CASSRWRGDNEQFF.